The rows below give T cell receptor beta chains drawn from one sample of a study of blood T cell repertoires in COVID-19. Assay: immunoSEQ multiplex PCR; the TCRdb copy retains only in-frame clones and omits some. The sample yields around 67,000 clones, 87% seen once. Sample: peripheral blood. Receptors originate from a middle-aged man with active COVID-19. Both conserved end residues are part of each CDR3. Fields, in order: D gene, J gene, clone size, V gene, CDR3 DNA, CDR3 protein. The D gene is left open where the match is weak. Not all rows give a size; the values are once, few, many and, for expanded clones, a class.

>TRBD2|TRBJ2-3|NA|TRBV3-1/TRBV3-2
TGTGCCAGCAGCCACGCGAGGGGCCGGGGGGCAGATACGCAGTATTTT
CASSHARGRGADTQYF
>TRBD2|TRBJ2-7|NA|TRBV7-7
TGTGCCAGCAGCCCCGGTCCTCCTAGCGGGACCTACGAGCAGTACTTC
CASSPGPPSGTYEQYF
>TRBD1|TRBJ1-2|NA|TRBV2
TGTGCCAGCACCCTTCAGGGGGCCAACTATGGCTACACCTTC
CASTLQGANYGYTF
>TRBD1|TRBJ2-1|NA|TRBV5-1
TGCGCCAGCAGCGCCTCGGACAGGGGTCGGGCATACAATGAGCAGTTCTTC
CASSASDRGRAYNEQFF
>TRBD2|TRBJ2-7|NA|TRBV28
TGTGCCAGCAGCACACCTAGCGGGGGTTCCCACGAGCAGTACTTC
CASSTPSGGSHEQYF
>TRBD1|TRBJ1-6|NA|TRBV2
TGTGCCAGCAGTCGAAACAGGGGGGATTCACCCCTCCACTTT
CASSRNRGDSPLHF
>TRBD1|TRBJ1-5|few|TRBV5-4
TGTGCCAGCAGCTACGGGACAGAACAGCCCCAGCATTTT
CASSYGTEQPQHF
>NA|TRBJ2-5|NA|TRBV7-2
TGTGCCAGCAGCCGGAGGATCCAAGAGACCCAGTACTTC
CASSRRIQETQYF
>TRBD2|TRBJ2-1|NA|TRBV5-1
TGCGCCAGCAGCCCATCCGGGACTAGAGTTGAGCAGTTCTTC
CASSPSGTRVEQFF
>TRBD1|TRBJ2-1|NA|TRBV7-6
TGTGCCAGCAGCCCCAGGGGGCCGAGCTCCTACAATGAGCAGTTCTTC
CASSPRGPSSYNEQFF
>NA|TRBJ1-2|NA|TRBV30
TGTGCCTGGAGTGTACGGGAACAGGGAAGACCCCTTAACTATGGCTACACCTTC
CAWSVREQGRPLNYGYTF
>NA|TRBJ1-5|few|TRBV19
TGTGCAGTCAACATTATGGATTTT
CAVNIMDF
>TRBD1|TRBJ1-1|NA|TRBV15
TGTGCCACCAGCAGAGATAAGGGGGCGAACACTGAAGCTTTCTTT
CATSRDKGANTEAFF
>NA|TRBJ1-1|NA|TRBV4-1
TGCGCCAGCAGGAATAGGGGTGTGAACACTGAAGCTTTCTTT
CASRNRGVNTEAFF
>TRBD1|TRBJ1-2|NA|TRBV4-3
TGCGCCAGCAGCCAAGAAGCCGGACCCGGGACAGGGGGCTTCACCTACACCTTC
CASSQEAGPGTGGFTYTF
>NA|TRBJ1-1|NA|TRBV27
TGTGCCAGCAGTTTTAGGAGGGTCACTGAAGCTTTCTTT
CASSFRRVTEAFF
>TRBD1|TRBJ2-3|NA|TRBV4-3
TGCGCCAGCAGCCCCCGACAGGGGGCAGATACGCAGTATTTT
CASSPRQGADTQYF
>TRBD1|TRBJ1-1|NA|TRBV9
TGTGCCAGCAGCAAAGACAGGGGGCGCGGGACTGAAGCTTTCTTT
CASSKDRGRGTEAFF
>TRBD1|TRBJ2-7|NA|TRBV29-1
TGCAGCGTTGAGGACAGGAGCTCCTACGAGCAGTACTTC
CSVEDRSSYEQYF
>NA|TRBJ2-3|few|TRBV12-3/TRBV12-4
TGTGCCAGCAGTCTTGCAAGGGGAAGGAACTATTTT
CASSLARGRNYF
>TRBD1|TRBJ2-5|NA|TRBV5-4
TGTGCCAGCAGCTTGGGGGGGACAGGGGGAATGGAGACCCAGTACTTC
CASSLGGTGGMETQYF
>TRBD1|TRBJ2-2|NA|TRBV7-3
TGTGCCAGCAGCCCTTCCGGGACAGGGGAACCCGGGGAGCTGTTTTTT
CASSPSGTGEPGELFF
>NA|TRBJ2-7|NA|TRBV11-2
TGTGCCAGCAGCTTAGATCCAGGGCTGGCCTACGAGCAGTACTTC
CASSLDPGLAYEQYF
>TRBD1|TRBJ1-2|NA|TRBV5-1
TGCGCCAGCAGCATCGCGACAGGGGAGGAAGGCTACACCTTC
CASSIATGEEGYTF
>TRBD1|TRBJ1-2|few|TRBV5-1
TGCGCCAGCAGCTTGAGCGGACAGGGGGCGAGTGGCTACACCTTC
CASSLSGQGASGYTF
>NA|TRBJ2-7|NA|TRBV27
TGTGCCAGCAGTTTATCTGACAACTTCTACGAGCAGTACTTC
CASSLSDNFYEQYF
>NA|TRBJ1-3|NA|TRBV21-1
TGTGCCAGCCCCCGGGGACCAGGGACAGGAAACACCATATATTTT
CASPRGPGTGNTIYF
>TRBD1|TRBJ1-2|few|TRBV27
TGTGCCAGCAGTTCCGGGACAGGGGATGGCTACACCTTC
CASSSGTGDGYTF
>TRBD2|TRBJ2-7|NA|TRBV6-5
TGTGCCAGCAGGTTGACTAGCGGGGGGGCTTACGAGCAGTACTTC
CASRLTSGGAYEQYF
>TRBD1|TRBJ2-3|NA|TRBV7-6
TGTGCCAGCAGCCGACGACAGGGGAGAGATACGCAGTATTTT
CASSRRQGRDTQYF
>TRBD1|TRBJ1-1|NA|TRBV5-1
TGCGCCAGCAGCTTACACGACAGGGGGACCTCAAACACTGAAGCTTTCTTT
CASSLHDRGTSNTEAFF
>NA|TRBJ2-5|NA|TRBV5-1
TGCGCCAGCAGCTTGGAACAGGGGGGGCAAGAGACCCAGTACTTC
CASSLEQGGQETQYF
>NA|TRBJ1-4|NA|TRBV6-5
TGTGCCAGCAGTTATAGGAGGATTAATGAAAAACTGTTTTTT
CASSYRRINEKLFF
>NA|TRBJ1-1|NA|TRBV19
TGTGCCAGTAGTATTTCGGTTCTAAACACTGAAGCTTTCTTT
CASSISVLNTEAFF
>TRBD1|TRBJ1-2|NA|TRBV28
TGTGCCAGCAGTTTAAGGGTCGACAGGGCGAGGGATGGCTACACCTTC
CASSLRVDRARDGYTF
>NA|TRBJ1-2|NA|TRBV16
TGTGCCAGCAGCCAACCGGGCTCGGAGAAGGGGGGCTACACCTTC
CASSQPGSEKGGYTF
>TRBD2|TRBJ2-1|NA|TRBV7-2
TGTGCCAGCAGCCCCCCTCTAGCGGGAGTATCCGAGCAGTTCTTC
CASSPPLAGVSEQFF
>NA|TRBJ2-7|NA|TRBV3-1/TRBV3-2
TGTGCCAGCAGCCAGCAGGACTCCTACGAGCAGTACTTC
CASSQQDSYEQYF
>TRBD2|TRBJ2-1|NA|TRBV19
TGTGCCAGTAGTTTACGCGTGACTAGCGGGAGATTGTTCTTC
CASSLRVTSGRLFF
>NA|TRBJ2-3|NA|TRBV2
TGTGCCAGCAGCCTCTTTAGCACAGATACGCAGTATTTT
CASSLFSTDTQYF
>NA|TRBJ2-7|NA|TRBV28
TGTGCCAGCAGGCCCCAGGCGGGGTTGGTATACGAGCAGTACTTC
CASRPQAGLVYEQYF
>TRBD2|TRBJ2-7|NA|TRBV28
TGTGCCAGCACGAGCGGGGGGGCTTTATACGAGCAGTACTTC
CASTSGGALYEQYF
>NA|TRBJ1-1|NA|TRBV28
TGTGCCAGCAGTTTCTTCCTTGGAGGGACGAACACTGAAGCTTTCTTT
CASSFFLGGTNTEAFF
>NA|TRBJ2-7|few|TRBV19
TGTGCCAGTAGATGGGGGCAGGGGCCCTCCGAGCAGTACTTC
CASRWGQGPSEQYF
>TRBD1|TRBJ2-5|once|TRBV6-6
TGTGCCAGCAGCTTCGGACAGGTCCAAGAGACCCAGTACTTC
CASSFGQVQETQYF
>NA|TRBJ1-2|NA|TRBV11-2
TGTGCCAGCAGCTTAGCTAGCCAGGACGGCCTTGGCTACACCTTC
CASSLASQDGLGYTF
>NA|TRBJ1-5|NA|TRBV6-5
TGTGCCAGCAGTACCCGACAGCATAGCAATCAGCCCCAGCATTTT
CASSTRQHSNQPQHF
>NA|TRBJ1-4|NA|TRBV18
TGTGCCAGCTCACCACGTCAGGAAAATGAAAAACTGTTTTTT
CASSPRQENEKLFF
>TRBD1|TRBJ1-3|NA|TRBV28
TGTGCCAGCAGTTCCCCAGGGGGCTCTGGAAACACCATATATTTT
CASSSPGGSGNTIYF